This is a list of T cell receptor beta chains from one sample in a study of cytomegalovirus exposure and HLA in healthy donors. Libraries were prepared by immunoSEQ multiplex PCR; TCRdb keeps only in-frame clonotypes and omits some of them. The sample records about 140,000 clones, more than 60% being singletons. The sample taken for sequencing was PBMCs. All receptors come from a man in his forties or fifties in good health and CMV-seronegative. Both conserved end residues are part of each CDR3. A D gene is named only where the DNA matches it firmly. Rows may omit the clone size; those that give it use once, few, many or a size class.

>TRBJ1-2|13|NA|TRBV29-1|NA
CSVEVAGSYGYTF
TGCAGCGTTGAAGTGGCAGGGTCTTATGGCTACACCTTC
>TRBJ1-2|13|NA|TRBV2|NA
CASSGDRTYGYTF
TGTGCCAGCAGTGGAGACAGAACCTATGGCTACACCTTC
>TRBJ1-5|13|NA|TRBV14|TRBD1
CASSGQGNQPQHF
TGTGCCAGCAGCGGACAGGGGAATCAGCCCCAGCATTTT
>TRBJ1-2|14|few|TRBV5-6|TRBD1
CASSRTGPFWGYTF
TGTGCCAGCAGCCGGACAGGGCCCTTTTGGGGCTACACCTTC
>TRBJ2-2|16|few|TRBV11-3|NA
CASSFGYGQNTGELFF
TGTGCCAGCAGCTTTGGGTATGGGCAAAACACCGGGGAGCTGTTTTTT
>TRBJ1-5|13|NA|TRBV27|NA
CASSPYSNQPQHF
TGTGCCAGCAGTCCCTATAGCAATCAGCCCCAGCATTTT
>TRBJ2-7|14|NA|TRBV2|NA
CASIDRVVSVEQYF
TGTGCCAGCATAGACCGGGTGGTATCGGTCGAGCAGTACTTC
>TRBJ1-4|14|once|TRBV5-1|NA
CASSLDSPNEKLFF
TGCGCCAGCAGCTTGGACAGCCCTAATGAAAAACTGTTTTTT
>TRBJ1-5|14|NA|TRBV2|TRBD1
CASSEEGAGQPQHF
TGTGCCAGCAGTGAAGAGGGGGCCGGACAGCCCCAGCATTTT
>TRBJ1-6|14|NA|TRBV18|NA
CASSPTGQRSPLHF
TGTGCCAGCTCACCGACTGGACAGCGTTCACCCCTCCACTTT
>TRBJ2-1|16|NA|TRBV29-1|NA
CSAEGGGGRYYNEQFF
TGCAGCGCTGAAGGAGGGGGGGGCCGTTACTACAATGAGCAGTTCTTC
>TRBJ1-2|14|NA|TRBV5-8|TRBD1
CASSATGGLAGYTF
TGTGCCAGCAGCGCAACAGGGGGCTTGGCTGGCTACACCTTC
>TRBJ1-2|15|NA|TRBV4-3|NA
CASSPRVGRDYGYTF
TGCGCCAGCAGCCCCCGGGTAGGGAGGGACTATGGCTACACCTTC
>TRBJ1-2|16|NA|TRBV6-1|NA
CASSEASGINNYGYTF
TGTGCCAGCAGTGAAGCGTCGGGGATAAATAACTATGGCTACACCTTC
>TRBJ1-3|18|NA|TRBV9|TRBD1
CASSTPGQGPPSGNTIYF
TGTGCCAGCAGCACACCGGGACAGGGTCCTCCCTCTGGAAACACCATATATTTT
>TRBJ2-7|11|NA|TRBV20-1|NA
CSARDRGPYHF
TGCAGTGCTAGAGATCGTGGGCCCTACCACTTC
>TRBJ2-3|18|NA|TRBV9|TRBD2
CASSAAGLAGGLTDTQYF
TGTGCCAGCAGCGCAGCGGGACTAGCGGGGGGGCTGACAGATACGCAGTATTTT
>TRBJ1-2|15|NA|TRBV4-1|TRBD1
CASSPLTIGQDGYTF
TGCGCCAGCAGCCCCCTGACCATCGGACAGGATGGCTACACCTTC
>TRBJ2-7|16|once|TRBV28|TRBD1
CASTISTGGVAYEQYF
TGTGCCAGCACTATCTCTACAGGGGGCGTCGCCTACGAGCAGTACTTC
>TRBJ2-2|16|NA|TRBV7-9|TRBD2
CASSPLAGTNTGELFF
TGTGCCAGCAGCCCGTTAGCGGGGACGAACACCGGGGAGCTGTTTTTT
>TRBJ1-5|13|NA|TRBV5-1|NA
CASSLDTGQPQHF
TGCGCCAGCAGCTTGGATACAGGTCAGCCCCAGCATTTT
>TRBJ1-5|15|NA|TRBV19|NA
CASIGGVNSNQPQHF
TGTGCCAGCATTGGGGGGGTAAACAGCAATCAGCCCCAGCATTTT
>TRBJ2-5|16|NA|TRBV6-6|NA
CASSYRLARVQETQYF
TGTGCCAGCAGTTACAGGCTAGCGAGGGTGCAAGAGACCCAGTACTTC
>TRBJ1-5|13|NA|TRBV6-4|NA
CASSVQGNQPQHF
TGTGCCAGCAGTGTGCAGGGTAATCAGCCCCAGCATTTT
>TRBJ2-1|14|NA|TRBV28|TRBD2
CASSPIAGENEQFF
TGTGCCAGCAGTCCCATAGCGGGGGAGAATGAGCAGTTCTTC
>TRBJ1-6|18|NA|TRBV5-1|TRBD1
CASSPLTGGEVWNSPLHF
TGCGCCAGCAGCCCGCTGACAGGGGGTGAAGTCTGGAATTCACCCCTCCACTTT
>TRBJ2-5|16|NA|TRBV10-3|TRBD1
CAINMFGQGGQETQYF
TGTGCCATCAATATGTTCGGACAGGGAGGTCAGGAGACCCAGTACTTC
>TRBJ1-1|13|NA|TRBV7-5|NA
CARSLGIQGKAFF
TGTGCCAGAAGCTTAGGAATACAGGGTAAAGCTTTCTTT
>TRBJ2-1|15|few|TRBV5-4|TRBD2
CASSPSGGAYNEQFF
TGTGCCAGCAGCCCTAGCGGGGGGGCCTACAATGAGCAGTTCTTC
>TRBJ2-7|15|NA|TRBV19|NA
CASSISTAGSYEQYF
TGTGCCAGTAGTATCTCCACCGCGGGATCCTACGAGCAGTACTTC
>TRBJ1-1|16|NA|TRBV2|TRBD1
CASSERGQGANTEAFF
TGTGCCAGCAGTGAAAGGGGACAGGGAGCGAACACTGAAGCTTTCTTT
>TRBJ2-1|15|NA|TRBV6-1|NA
CASRILQGSYNEQFF
TGTGCCAGCAGAATTTTACAGGGCTCCTACAATGAGCAGTTCTTC
>TRBJ2-4|15|NA|TRBV28|NA
CASSLVGGTKNIQYF
TGTGCCAGCAGTTTAGTAGGGGGTACCAAAAACATTCAGTACTTC
>TRBJ2-1|18|NA|TRBV28|NA
CASSSRRGSEATYNEQFF
TGTGCCAGCAGCTCCCGCCGAGGCTCAGAAGCTACCTACAATGAGCAGTTCTTC
>TRBJ1-4|16|NA|TRBV29-1|NA
CSVEGLEDRVNEKLFF
TGCAGCGTTGAAGGTTTGGAGGACAGAGTTAATGAAAAACTGTTTTTT
>TRBJ1-2|14|NA|TRBV27|TRBD1
CASGPQGSHYGYTF
TGTGCCAGCGGACCACAGGGGAGCCACTATGGCTACACCTTC
>TRBJ1-5|13|once|TRBV28|NA
CASSRQFNQPQHF
TGTGCCAGCAGTCGACAGTTCAATCAGCCCCAGCATTTT
>TRBJ1-2|15|NA|TRBV7-9|TRBD1
CASSSRDRPFYGYTF
TGTGCCAGCAGCTCGAGGGACAGACCCTTCTATGGCTACACCTTC
>TRBJ2-7|13|NA|TRBV5-1|NA
CASSAGRPTEQYF
TGCGCCAGCAGCGCCGGGAGACCGACCGAGCAGTACTTC
>TRBJ1-2|12|few|TRBV6-1|NA
CASRWEGYGYTF
TGTGCCAGCAGGTGGGAGGGCTATGGCTACACCTTC
>TRBJ1-1|15|once|TRBV6-6|NA
CASSYGGGFATEAFF
TGTGCCAGCAGTTATGGGGGGGGTTTTGCCACTGAAGCTTTCTTT
>TRBJ1-3|16|NA|TRBV10-3|NA
CAISESGVVFGNTIYF
TGTGCCATCAGTGAGTCAGGGGTAGTCTTCGGAAACACCATATATTTT
>TRBJ2-5|11|NA|TRBV20-1|NA
CSALTGETQYF
TGCAGTGCTCTTACGGGGGAGACCCAGTACTTC
>TRBJ2-1|13|NA|TRBV14|NA
CASSQAGSNEQFF
TGTGCCAGCAGCCAAGCGGGGTCCAATGAGCAGTTCTTC
>TRBJ1-1|16|NA|TRBV5-1|NA
CASSSGYRVMNTEAFF
TGCGCCAGCAGTTCAGGTTACAGGGTTATGAACACTGAGGCTTTCTTT
>TRBJ2-7|13|NA|TRBV19|NA
CASSRDIAYEQYF
TGTGCCAGTAGTCGGGACATCGCCTACGAGCAGTACTTC
>TRBJ2-1|13|NA|TRBV27|NA
CASQGRLVSEQFF
TGTGCCTCACAGGGGAGGTTGGTAAGTGAGCAGTTCTTC
>TRBJ2-1|14|NA|TRBV7-9|TRBD2
CASSLVAGGNEQFF
TGTGCCAGCAGCTTGGTAGCGGGGGGCAATGAGCAGTTCTTC
>TRBJ1-2|14|NA|TRBV6-1|TRBD1
CASSLDRGFRGYTF
TGTGCCAGCAGTCTCGACAGGGGATTCCGGGGCTACACCTTC
>TRBJ2-3|14|once|TRBV7-2|NA
CASSLEGGTDTQYF
TGTGCCAGCAGCTTAGAGGGGGGGACAGATACGCAGTATTTT
>TRBJ2-3|17|NA|TRBV4-3|TRBD1
CASSQDRDRGNTDTQYF
TGCGCCAGCAGCCAAGATAGGGACAGGGGTAACACAGATACGCAGTATTTT
>TRBJ1-5|13|once|TRBV5-6|NA
CASSRGVDQPQHF
TGTGCCAGCAGCCGGGGGGTGGATCAGCCCCAGCATTTT
>TRBJ2-5|15|NA|TRBV7-7|TRBD2
CASSFGLAGGETQYF
TGTGCCAGCAGCTTCGGACTAGCGGGGGGTGAGACCCAGTACTTC